This TCR beta chain was identified in a study of blood T cell repertoires in COVID-19. Study-wide context: The samples span acute and convalescent COVID-19 from the United States, Italy and Spain. Nucleic acid was either cDNA or gDNA, and it came from T cells, B-cell-depleted T cells, or PBMCs.

V dropped 8 bases and J dropped 1 base, with 29 bases sitting between them. The CDR3 runs to 19 residues. Germline V gene lookup returns CDR1 MNHEY and CDR2 SMNVEV (reference sequence). Using immunoSEQ multiplex PCR, the repertoire was profiled, and TCRdb retains in-frame clones only, with some absent. The repertoire holds tens of thousands of clones, roughly 86% seen once, with 1.1% to 1.5% in the top ten. This receptor was identified in a man aged 55 to 70 with acute or convalescent COVID-19. The V gene is TRBV27, the J gene TRBJ1-1; D not resolved. Sequenced material: peripheral blood. The CDR3 here is CASGWRPTSLKKSNTEAFF. For the CDR3, the DNA is TGTGCCAGCGGCTGGAGACCGACCTCATTAAAAAAGTCGAACACTGAAGCTTTCTTT.